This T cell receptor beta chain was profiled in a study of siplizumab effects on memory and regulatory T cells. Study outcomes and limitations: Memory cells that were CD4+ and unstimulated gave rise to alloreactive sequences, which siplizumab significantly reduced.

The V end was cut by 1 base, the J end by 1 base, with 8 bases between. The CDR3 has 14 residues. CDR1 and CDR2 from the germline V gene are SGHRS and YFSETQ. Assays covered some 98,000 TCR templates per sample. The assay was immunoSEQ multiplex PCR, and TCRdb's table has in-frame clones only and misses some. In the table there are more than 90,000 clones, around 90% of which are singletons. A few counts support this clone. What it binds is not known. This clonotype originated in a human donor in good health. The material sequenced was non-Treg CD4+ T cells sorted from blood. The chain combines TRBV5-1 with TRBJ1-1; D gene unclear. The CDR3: CASSLSSANTEAFF. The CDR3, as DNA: TGCGCCAGCAGCTTGTCGTCAGCGAACACTGAAGCTTTCTTT.